These 27 T cell receptor beta chains originate from one sample sequenced in a study of cytomegalovirus exposure and HLA in healthy donors. TCRdb keeps only in-frame clones here, not all; method: immunoSEQ multiplex PCR. The sample holds around 300,000 clones, approximately 86% seen once. Sequenced: PBMCs. The receptors come from a woman aged 18 to 35 in good health and CMV-seronegative.

The chain employs TRBV18 and TRBJ2-7; 8 bases match TRBD1. CDR1 and CDR2 from the germline V gene are KGHSH and LQKENI. J gave up 5 bases and V 4 bases, and 10 bases lay outside the gene matches. The CDR3 consists of 15 residues. The CDR3 loop is CASSLTGDTSHEQYF. CDR3 sequence (DNA): TGTGCCAGCTCACTGACAGGGGACACGAGCCACGAGCAGTACTTC.

This chain uses TRBV30 with TRBJ2-6; D is uncertain. The germline CDR1 and CDR2 sequences are GTSNPN and SVGIG (reference sequence). V was cut by 3 bases and J by 9 bases, with 6 bases left in between. There are 11 residues in the CDR3. This chain's CDR3 is CAWRLVNVLTF. CDR3 DNA sequence: TGTGCCTGGAGGTTAGTCAACGTCCTGACTTTC.

The DNA of the CDR3 is TGCAGTGCCCCCGGGGACACTGAAGCTTTCTTT. Its translation is CSAPGDTEAFF. The chain is built from TRBV20-1 and TRBJ1-1; D gene ambiguous. CDR1 DFQATT and CDR2 SNEGSKA come from the germline V gene (reference sequence). The V gene lost 6 bases and the J gene lost 3 bases, with 8 bases spanning the gap. The CDR3 is 11 amino acids.

The V call is TRBV30, the J call TRBJ1-1, with 7 positions matching TRBD1. The CDR3 covers 13 residues. J gave up 11 bases and V 0 bases, and 9 bases lay outside the gene matches. The V gene's germline CDR1 is GTSNPN and CDR2 SVGIG (reference sequence). The CDR3 nucleotides are TGTGCCTGGAGTGTATCGCCAGGGGGTGACGCTTTCTTT. It codes for CAWSVSPGGDAFF.

The chain joins TRBV5-4 to TRBJ2-1, with TRBD1 matching 8 bases. Germline V gene sequence: CDR1 SGHNT, CDR2 YYREEE (reference sequence). J lost 8 bases, V lost 4 bases, and 14 bases had no gene match. This CDR3 spans 16 amino acids. The CDR3 reads CASSPSPDREYDEQFF. The DNA of the CDR3 is TGTGCCAGCAGCCCTAGCCCGGACAGGGAGTATGATGAGCAGTTCTTC.

The chain joins TRBV7-9 to TRBJ1-2; no firm D call. The V gene's germline CDR1 is SEHNR and CDR2 FQNEAQ (reference sequence). V was clipped by 1 base and J by 0 bases, with 3 bases between them. CDR3 length: 13 amino acids. The CDR3 loop reads CASSLGANYGYTF. The CDR3, as DNA: TGTGCCAGCAGCTTAGGAGCTAACTATGGCTACACCTTC.

The rearrangement links TRBV13 to TRBJ2-7; D is perhaps TRBD2 (6 bases). CDR1 and CDR2 (germline): PRHDT, FYEKMQ (reference sequence). This CDR3 has 13 amino acids. V was pared by 2 bases and J by 7 bases, with 12 bases between. CDR3 sequence: CASSLSGGLEQYF. CDR3 coding DNA: TGTGCCAGCAGCTTATCCGGAGGGCTTGAGCAGTACTTC.

The gene calls are TRBV11-2 and TRBJ2-1, with TRBD2 matching over 11 bases. Unmatched junction bases numbered 7, after V lost 2 bases and J lost 4 bases. Germline V CDR1 and CDR2: SGHAT, FQNNGV. The CDR3 is 17 amino acids. The CDR3 DNA reads TGTGCCAGCAGCTTATTTAGCGGGGGGGCCCCATACAATGAGCAGTTCTTC. The encoded protein is CASSLFSGGAPYNEQFF.

The table lists this clone with a count of one. The chain couples TRBV10-3 to TRBJ2-5; D is unresolved. The length of the CDR3 is 13 residues. Germline V lookup: CDR1 ENHRY, CDR2 SYGVKD. The germline V and J ends were trimmed by 3 bases and 3 bases, with 8 bases remaining between them. CDR3 region: CAISDMFEETQYF. The CDR3, as DNA: TGTGCCATCAGTGATATGTTTGAAGAGACCCAGTACTTC.

J is TRBJ1-1 and V is TRBV6-5; D ambiguous. Trimming pared 4 bases from V and 0 bases from J, leaving 12 bases between. Germline assignment: CDR1 MNHEY and CDR2 SVGAGI. The CDR3 is made up of 15 amino acids. The CDR3 here is CASSWTGLLNTEAFF. CDR3 DNA sequence: TGTGCCAGCAGTTGGACTGGGCTCTTGAACACTGAAGCTTTCTTT.

The chain employs TRBV14 and TRBJ1-2; no definite D call. V was cut by 3 bases and J by 1 base, with 18 bases left in between. Germline V gene data show CDR1 as SGHDN and CDR2 as FVKESK. The CDR3 length is 17 residues. The CDR3 sequence: CASSHRGAGLYNYGYTF. CDR3 bases: TGTGCCAGCAGCCACCGGGGAGCGGGGTTATATAACTATGGCTACACCTTC.

The chain uses TRBV29-1 and TRBJ2-3; TRBD2 matches 9 bases. The V segment lost 7 bases and the J segment 2 bases; nucleotides outside the gene matches: 10. CDR1 is SQVTM, CDR2 ANQGSEA, per germline. There are 15 residues in the CDR3. CDR3 nucleotides: TGCAGCGCCTCGCCGGGCGGGAGGGTCACAGATACGCAGTATTTT. Its translation: CSASPGGRVTDTQYF.

The V gene is TRBV14, the J gene TRBJ2-3; 10 bases agree with TRBD2. Germline lookup yields CDR1 SGHDN and CDR2 FVKESK. The CDR3 has 16 residues. V shed 5 bases and J 1 base; nucleotides not matched to a gene: 6. The CDR3: CASSTGTSARTDTQYF. CDR3 DNA sequence: TGTGCCAGCAGCACTGGGACTAGCGCCCGCACAGATACGCAGTATTTT.

This chain uses TRBV9 with TRBJ1-5, with D maybe TRBD1 (5 bases). Germline CDR1 reads SGDLS; CDR2 reads YYNGEE. CDR3 length: 14 amino acids. The V gene lost 5 bases and the J gene lost 2 bases, with 11 bases spanning the gap. The CDR3 nucleotides read TGTGCCAGCAGTTCAGGGTTCGGCAATCAGCCCCAGCATTTT. Protein product: CASSSGFGNQPQHF.

Only one count was recorded for this clone. J is TRBJ1-2 and V is TRBV6-5; weak D call: TRBD1 (5 bases). Trimming took off 3 bases at V and 2 bases at J, with 10 bases between the two ends. Germline V gives CDR1 MNHEY, CDR2 SVGAGI. This CDR3 region has 14 residues. The CDR3 region is CASSYPGLNYGYTF. Written as DNA, the CDR3 is TGTGCCAGCAGTTATCCAGGGCTCAACTATGGCTACACCTTC.

This chain joins TRBV7-9 and TRBJ2-1; 13 bases match TRBD2. The trim removed 6 bases at V and 8 bases at J, leaving 7 bases unmatched. The CDR3 consists of 15 residues. Germline CDR1 and CDR2: SEHNR and FQNEAQ (reference sequence). This chain's CDR3 is CASRWTSGRWDEQFF. The DNA of the CDR3 is TGTGCCAGCAGATGGACTAGCGGGAGATGGGATGAGCAGTTCTTC.

The genes are TRBV6-1 and TRBJ1-3; a weak D match, TRBD1 (5 bases). Trimming took off 4 bases at V and 0 bases at J, with 13 bases between the two ends. The CDR3 covers 16 residues. Germline assignment: CDR1 MNHNS and CDR2 SASEGT. CDR3 sequence: CASSALTGASGNTIYF. The CDR3 bases are TGTGCCAGCAGTGCGTTAACAGGCGCCTCTGGAAACACCATATATTTT.

This chain joins TRBV2 and TRBJ1-2, with a tentative D call TRBD1 (5 bases). Trimming cost V 4 bases and J 6 bases, with 24 bases left between them. This CDR3 has 17 amino acids. CDR1 and CDR2 from the germline V gene are SNHLY and FYNNEI. This CDR3 reads CASSARITQVGIHGYTF. CDR3 nucleotides: TGTGCCAGCAGTGCCCGAATTACACAGGTGGGCATCCATGGCTACACCTTC.

The rearrangement joins TRBV25-1 to TRBJ2-1, with 9 nucleotides matching TRBD1. CDR1 and CDR2 from the germline V gene are MGHDK and SYGVNS. The CDR3 totals 13 residues. Germline trimming cut 8 bases from V and 4 bases from J; bases unmatched to any gene: 3. CDR3 sequence (DNA): TGTGCCAGCCGGGGGACAGGGTACAATGAGCAGTTCTTC. It encodes CASRGTGYNEQFF.

J is TRBJ2-7 and V is TRBV7-9, with a weak D call TRBD2 (6 bases). The CDR3 extends over 14 amino acids. CDR1 is SEHNR, CDR2 FQNEAQ, per germline (reference sequence). The V and J ends lost 5 bases and 1 base respectively, with 12 bases between them. The CDR3 nucleotides are TGTGCCAGCAGCGGTCTTAGCGGTTCCTACGAGCAGTACTTC. Its protein is CASSGLSGSYEQYF.

V usage is TRBV29-1 and J usage is TRBJ2-3, with 7 bases identical to TRBD2. CDR1 SQVTM and CDR2 ANQGSEA come from the germline V gene. This CDR3 comprises 15 residues. The J segment lost 2 bases and the V segment lost 3 bases, leaving 8 bases of the junction unmatched. The CDR3 reads CSVDRGRGVTDTQYF. The CDR3 coding sequence is TGCAGCGTTGACCGGGGGAGGGGCGTCACAGATACGCAGTATTTT.

The chain is built from TRBV29-1 and TRBJ2-2; a weak D match, TRBD1 (6 bases). Trimming took off 4 bases at V and 6 bases at J, with 12 bases between the two ends. Germline V gene sequence: CDR1 SQVTM, CDR2 ANQGSEA. The CDR3 is made up of 13 amino acids. The CDR3 DNA follows: TGCAGCGTTGCAAAACAGGGAGCCGGGGAGCTGTTTTTT. This codes for CSVAKQGAGELFF.

The chain uses TRBV11-2 and TRBJ2-7; D may be TRBD2 (6 bases). The CDR3 loop spans 16 amino acids. Germline V gene sequence: CDR1 SGHAT, CDR2 FQNNGV. V lost 5 bases, J lost 0 bases, and 17 bases lay in between. CDR3 nucleotides: TGTGCCAGCAGCCCTCAACGGCGGGGAATCTCCTACGAGCAGTACTTC. Translated: CASSPQRRGISYEQYF.

The rearrangement links TRBV6-6 to TRBJ2-7, with D possibly matching TRBD1 (6 bases). V lost 5 bases, J lost 4 bases, and 15 bases lay in between. This CDR3 is 14 amino acids long. Germline lookup yields CDR1 MNHNY and CDR2 SVGAGI (reference sequence). CDR3 loop: CASSPPGHPYEQYF. In DNA form, the CDR3 reads TGTGCCAGCAGTCCTCCGGGACACCCATACGAGCAGTACTTC.

This CDR3 reads CASSLGGTGRNTIYF. The DNA of the CDR3 is TGTGCCAGCAGCTTAGGTGGGACAGGGAGAAACACCATATATTTT. This rearrangement joins TRBV7-2 to TRBJ1-3; 9 positions match TRBD1. Germline V gene lookup returns CDR1 SGHTA and CDR2 FQGNSA. This CDR3 region has 15 residues. Losses at the gene ends were 1 base for V and 5 bases for J; bases not matched to a gene: 3.

The chain recombines TRBV7-9 with TRBJ2-1; D possibly corresponds to TRBD2 (6 bases). V gave up 1 base and J gave up 11 bases, with 18 bases separating them. CDR3 size: 15 residues. Germline CDR1 SEHNR, CDR2 FQNEAQ (reference sequence). CDR3: CASSLVLGGATQQFF. CDR3 in DNA: TGTGCCAGCAGCTTAGTTTTGGGCGGGGCTACCCAGCAGTTCTTC.

The chain combines TRBV18 with TRBJ2-1; TRBD2 aligns across 9 bases. The CDR3 totals 16 residues. The germline V gene encodes CDR1 KGHSH and CDR2 LQKENI. J lost 10 bases, V lost 3 bases, and 13 bases had no gene match. The CDR3: CASSPNGAGGPTEQFF. CDR3 coding DNA: TGTGCCAGCTCACCGAATGGGGCGGGGGGGCCGACAGAGCAGTTCTTC.